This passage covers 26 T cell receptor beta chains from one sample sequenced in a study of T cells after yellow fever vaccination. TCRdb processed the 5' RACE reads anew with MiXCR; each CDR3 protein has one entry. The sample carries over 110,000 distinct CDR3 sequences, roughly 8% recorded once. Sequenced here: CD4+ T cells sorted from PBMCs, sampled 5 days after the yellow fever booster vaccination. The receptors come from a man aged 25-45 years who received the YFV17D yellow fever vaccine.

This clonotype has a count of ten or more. The CDR3 protein is CASSTGTSGSRTGELFF. The DNA of the CDR3 is TGTGCCAGCAGCACTGGGACTAGCGGGAGCCGTACCGGGGAGCTGTTTTTT. V gene TRBV12-3 or TRBV12-4 combines with J gene TRBJ2-2, with 14 bases that match TRBD2. J gave up 5 bases and V 6 bases, and 8 bases lay outside the gene matches. This CDR3 contains 17 residues.

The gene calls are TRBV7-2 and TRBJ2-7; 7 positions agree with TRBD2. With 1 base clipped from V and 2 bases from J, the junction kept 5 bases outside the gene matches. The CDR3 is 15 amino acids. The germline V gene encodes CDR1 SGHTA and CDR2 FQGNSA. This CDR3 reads CASSLEGLGAYEQYF. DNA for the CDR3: TGTGCCAGCAGCTTAGAAGGACTAGGGGCCTACGAGCAGTACTTC.

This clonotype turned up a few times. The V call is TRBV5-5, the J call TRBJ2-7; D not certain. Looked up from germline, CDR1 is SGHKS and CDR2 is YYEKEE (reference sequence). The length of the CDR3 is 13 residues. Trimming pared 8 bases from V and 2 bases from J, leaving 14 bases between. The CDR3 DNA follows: TGTGCCAGGAGCCCTGGGCTCACCTACGAGCAGTACTTC. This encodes CARSPGLTYEQYF.

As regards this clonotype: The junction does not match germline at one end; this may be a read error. DNA of the CDR3: TGTGCCAGCAGCTTGGAGGGGAAGAGGAACTTC. It is translated as CASSLEGKRNF. This chain connects TRBV5-6 to TRBJ2-7, with D tentatively TRBD1 (5 bases). Germline lookup yields CDR1 SGHDT and CDR2 YYEEEE. There are 11 residues in the CDR3.

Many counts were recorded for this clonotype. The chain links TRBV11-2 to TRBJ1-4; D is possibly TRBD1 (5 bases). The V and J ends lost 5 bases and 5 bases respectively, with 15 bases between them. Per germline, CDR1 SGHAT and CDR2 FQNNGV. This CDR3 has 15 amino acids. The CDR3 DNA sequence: TGTGCCAGCAGCCCCGGCGGACATTGGAATGAAAAACTGTTTTTT. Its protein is CASSPGGHWNEKLFF. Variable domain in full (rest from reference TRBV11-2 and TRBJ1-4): EAGVAQSPRYKIIEKRQSVAFWCNPISGHATLYWYQQILGQGPKLLIQFQNNGVVDDSQLPKDRFSAERLKGVDSTLKIQPAKLEDSAVYLCASSPGGHWNEKLFFGSGTQLSVL.

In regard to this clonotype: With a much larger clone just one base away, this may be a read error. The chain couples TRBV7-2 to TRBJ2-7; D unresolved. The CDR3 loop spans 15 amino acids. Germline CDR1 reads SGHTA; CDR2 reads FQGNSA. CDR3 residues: CSSSFQAVSSYEQYF. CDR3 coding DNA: TGTTCCAGCAGCTTTCAGGCGGTGAGTTCCTACGAGCAGTACTTC.

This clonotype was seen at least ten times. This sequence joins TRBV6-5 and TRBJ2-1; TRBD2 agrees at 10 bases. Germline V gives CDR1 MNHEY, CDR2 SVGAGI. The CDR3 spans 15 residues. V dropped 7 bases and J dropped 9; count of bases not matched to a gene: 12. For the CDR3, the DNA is TGTGCCAGCAAGAGGGCTAGCGGGAGTCAGGGTGAGCAGTTCTTC. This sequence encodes CASKRASGSQGEQFF.

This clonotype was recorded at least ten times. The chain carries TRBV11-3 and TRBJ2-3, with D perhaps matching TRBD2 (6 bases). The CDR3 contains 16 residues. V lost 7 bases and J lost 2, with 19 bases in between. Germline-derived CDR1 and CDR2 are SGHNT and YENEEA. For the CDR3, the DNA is TGTGCCAGCACCTCCAGGGAGGTCTCTTCCACAGATACGCAGTATTTT. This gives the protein CASTSREVSSTDTQYF.

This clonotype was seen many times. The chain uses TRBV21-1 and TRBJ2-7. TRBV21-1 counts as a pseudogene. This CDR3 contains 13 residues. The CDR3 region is CASSMGKSPMQYF. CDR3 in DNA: TGTGCCAGCAGCATGGGAAAATCGCCTATGCAGTACTTC.

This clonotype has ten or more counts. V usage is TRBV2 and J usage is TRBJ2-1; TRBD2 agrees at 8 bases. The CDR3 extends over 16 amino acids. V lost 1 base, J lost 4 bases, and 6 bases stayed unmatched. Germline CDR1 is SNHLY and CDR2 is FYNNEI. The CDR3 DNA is TGTGCCAGCAGTGAAGGCCGTACTAGCGGTTACAATGAGCAGTTCTTC. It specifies CASSEGRTSGYNEQFF.

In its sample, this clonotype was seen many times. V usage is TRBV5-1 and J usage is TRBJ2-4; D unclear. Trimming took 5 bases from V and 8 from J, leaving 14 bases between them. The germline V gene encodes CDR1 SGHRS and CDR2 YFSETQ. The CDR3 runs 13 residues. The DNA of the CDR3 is TGCGCCAGCAGAGGCGACGAATTGGACATTCAGTACTTC. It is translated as CASRGDELDIQYF. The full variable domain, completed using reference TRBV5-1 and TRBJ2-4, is KAGVTQTPRYLIKTRGQQVTLSCSPISGHRSVSWYQQTPGQGLQFLFEYFSETQRNKGNFPGRFSGRQFSNSRSEMNVSTLELGDSALYLCASRGDELDIQYFGAGTRLSVL.

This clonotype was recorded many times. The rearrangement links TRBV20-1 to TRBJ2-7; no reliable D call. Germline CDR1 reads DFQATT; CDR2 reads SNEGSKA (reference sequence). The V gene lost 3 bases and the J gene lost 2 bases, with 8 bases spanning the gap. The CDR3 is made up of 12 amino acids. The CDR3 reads CSASVLPYEQYF. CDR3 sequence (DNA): TGCAGTGCTAGCGTTCTCCCCTACGAGCAGTACTTC.

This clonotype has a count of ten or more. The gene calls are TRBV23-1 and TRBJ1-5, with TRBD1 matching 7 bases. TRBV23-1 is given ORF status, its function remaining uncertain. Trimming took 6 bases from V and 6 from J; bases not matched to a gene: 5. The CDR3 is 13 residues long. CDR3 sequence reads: CASRGDRTQPQHF. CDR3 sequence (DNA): TGCGCCAGCAGAGGGGACAGAACTCAGCCCCAGCATTTT.

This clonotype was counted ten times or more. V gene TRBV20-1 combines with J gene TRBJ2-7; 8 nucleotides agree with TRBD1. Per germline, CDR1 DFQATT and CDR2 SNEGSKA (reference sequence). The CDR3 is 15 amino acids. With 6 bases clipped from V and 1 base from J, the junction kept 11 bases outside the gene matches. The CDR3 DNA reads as TGCAGTGCCCTGGGGGTAGGACAGGGATCCTACGAGCAGTACTTC. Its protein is CSALGVGQGSYEQYF.

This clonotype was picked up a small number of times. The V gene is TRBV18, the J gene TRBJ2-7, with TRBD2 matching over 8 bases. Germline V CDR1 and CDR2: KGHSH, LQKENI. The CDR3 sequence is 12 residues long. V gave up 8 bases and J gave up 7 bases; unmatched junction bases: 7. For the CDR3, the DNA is TGTGCCAGCAGAGCGGGAGCGGGTGAGCAGTACTTC. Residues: CASRAGAGEQYF.

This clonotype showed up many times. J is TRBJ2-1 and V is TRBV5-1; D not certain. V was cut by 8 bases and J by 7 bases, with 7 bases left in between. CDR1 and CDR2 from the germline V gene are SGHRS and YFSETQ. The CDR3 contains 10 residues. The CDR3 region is CASHRNEQFF. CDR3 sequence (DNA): TGCGCCAGTCATCGGAATGAGCAGTTCTTC.

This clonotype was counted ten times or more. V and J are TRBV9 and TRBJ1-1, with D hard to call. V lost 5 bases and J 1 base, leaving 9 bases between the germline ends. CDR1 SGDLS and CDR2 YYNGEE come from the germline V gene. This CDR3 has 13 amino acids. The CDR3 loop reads CASSRRRNTEAFF. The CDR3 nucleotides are TGTGCCAGCAGTCGGCGACGGAACACTGAAGCTTTCTTT.

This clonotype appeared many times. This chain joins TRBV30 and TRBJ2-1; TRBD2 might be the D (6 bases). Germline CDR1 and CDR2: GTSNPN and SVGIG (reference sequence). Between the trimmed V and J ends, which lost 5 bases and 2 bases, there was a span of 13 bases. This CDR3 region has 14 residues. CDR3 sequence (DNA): TGTGCCTGGCGCCCTAGCGCAACCTACAATGAGCAGTTCTTC. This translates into CAWRPSATYNEQFF. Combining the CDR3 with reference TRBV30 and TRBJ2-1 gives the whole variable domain SQTIHQWPATLVQPVGSPLSLECTVEGTSNPNLYWYRQAAGRGLQLLFYSVGIGQISSEVPQNLSASRPQDRQFILSSKKLLLSDSGFYLCAWRPSATYNEQFFGPGTRLTVL.

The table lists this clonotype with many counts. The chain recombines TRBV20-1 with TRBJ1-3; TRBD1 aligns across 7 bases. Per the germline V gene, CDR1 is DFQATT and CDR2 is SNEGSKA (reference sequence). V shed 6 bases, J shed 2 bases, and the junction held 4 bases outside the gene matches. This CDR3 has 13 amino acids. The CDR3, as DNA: TGCAGTGCCAGCAGGGGGACTGGAAACACCATATATTTT. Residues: CSASRGTGNTIYF.

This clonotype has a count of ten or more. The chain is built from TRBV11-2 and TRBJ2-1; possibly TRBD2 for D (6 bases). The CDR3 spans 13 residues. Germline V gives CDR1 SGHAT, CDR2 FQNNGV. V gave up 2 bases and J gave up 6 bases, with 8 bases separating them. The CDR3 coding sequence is TGTGCCAGCAGCTTAAAGCGGGTCAATGAGCAGTTCTTC. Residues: CASSLKRVNEQFF. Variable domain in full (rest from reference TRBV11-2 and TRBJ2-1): EAGVAQSPRYKIIEKRQSVAFWCNPISGHATLYWYQQILGQGPKLLIQFQNNGVVDDSQLPKDRFSAERLKGVDSTLKIQPAKLEDSAVYLCASSLKRVNEQFFGPGTRLTVL.

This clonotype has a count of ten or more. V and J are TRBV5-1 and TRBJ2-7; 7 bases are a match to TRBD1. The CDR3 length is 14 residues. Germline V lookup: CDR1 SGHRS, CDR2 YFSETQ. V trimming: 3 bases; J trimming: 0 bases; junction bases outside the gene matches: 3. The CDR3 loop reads CASSWTGDSYEQYF. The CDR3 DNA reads TGCGCCAGCAGCTGGACAGGAGACTCCTACGAGCAGTACTTC. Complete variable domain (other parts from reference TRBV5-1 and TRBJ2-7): KAGVTQTPRYLIKTRGQQVTLSCSPISGHRSVSWYQQTPGQGLQFLFEYFSETQRNKGNFPGRFSGRQFSNSRSEMNVSTLELGDSALYLCASSWTGDSYEQYFGPGTRLTVT.

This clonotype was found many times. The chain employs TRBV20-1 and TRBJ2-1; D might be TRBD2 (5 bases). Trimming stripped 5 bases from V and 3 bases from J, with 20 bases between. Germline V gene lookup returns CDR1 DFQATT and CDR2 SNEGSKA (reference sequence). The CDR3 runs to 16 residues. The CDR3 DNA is TGCAGTGCTGAGACGGACTCCCCCGATGTCTACAATGAGCAGTTCTTC. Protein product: CSAETDSPDVYNEQFF.

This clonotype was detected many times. CDR3 sequence: CAISESILDEQFF. The CDR3 region has the DNA TGTGCCATCAGTGAGTCGATCCTCGATGAGCAGTTCTTC. The chain carries TRBV10-3 and TRBJ2-1; the D is unclear. CDR1 is ENHRY, CDR2 SYGVKD, per germline. V lost 0 bases and J lost 8, with 8 bases in between. The CDR3 totals 13 residues.

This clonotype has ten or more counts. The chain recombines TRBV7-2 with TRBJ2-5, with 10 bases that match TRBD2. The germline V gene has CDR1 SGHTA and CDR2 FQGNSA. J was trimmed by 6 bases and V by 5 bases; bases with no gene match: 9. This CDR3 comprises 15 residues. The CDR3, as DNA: TGTGCCAGCAGCGTGGGAGCGGGAGGGGGGAAGACCCAGTACTTC. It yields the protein CASSVGAGGGKTQYF.

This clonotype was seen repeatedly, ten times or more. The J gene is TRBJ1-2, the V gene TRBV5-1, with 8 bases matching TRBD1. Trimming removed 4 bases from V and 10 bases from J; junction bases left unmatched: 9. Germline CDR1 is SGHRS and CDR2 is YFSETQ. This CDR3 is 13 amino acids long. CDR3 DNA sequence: TGCGCCAGCAGCCCGCGAGGACAGGGTAACTACACCTTC. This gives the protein CASSPRGQGNYTF.

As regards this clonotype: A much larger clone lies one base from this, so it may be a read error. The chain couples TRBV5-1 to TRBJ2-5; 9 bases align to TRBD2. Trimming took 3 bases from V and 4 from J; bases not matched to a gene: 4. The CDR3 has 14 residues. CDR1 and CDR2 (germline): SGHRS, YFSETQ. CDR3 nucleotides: TGCGCCAGCAGCTCTAGCGGGAACCGAGAGACCCAGTACTTC. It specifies CASSSSGNRETQYF.